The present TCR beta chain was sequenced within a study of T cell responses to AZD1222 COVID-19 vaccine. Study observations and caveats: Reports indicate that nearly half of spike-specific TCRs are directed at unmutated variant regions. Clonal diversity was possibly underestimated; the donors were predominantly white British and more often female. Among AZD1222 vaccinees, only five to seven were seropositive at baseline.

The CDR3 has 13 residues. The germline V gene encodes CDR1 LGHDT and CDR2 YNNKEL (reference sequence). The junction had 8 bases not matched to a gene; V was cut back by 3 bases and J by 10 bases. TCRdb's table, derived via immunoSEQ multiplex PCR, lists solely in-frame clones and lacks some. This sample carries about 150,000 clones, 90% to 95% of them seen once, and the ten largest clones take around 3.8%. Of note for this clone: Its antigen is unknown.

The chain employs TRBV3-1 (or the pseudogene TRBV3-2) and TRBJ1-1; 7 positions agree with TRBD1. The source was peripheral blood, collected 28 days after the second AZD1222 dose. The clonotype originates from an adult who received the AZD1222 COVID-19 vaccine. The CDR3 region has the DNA TGTGCCAGCAGCCAGCCCCCAGGGGGTCGAGCTTTCTTT. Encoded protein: CASSQPPGGRAFF.